A single sample is the source of the 21 T cell receptor beta chains below, sequenced in a study of metastatic and nonmetastatic thyroid tumors. TCRdb re-processed the PCR reads through MiXCR. The sample shows 35,000 to 50,000 clones, less than 5% of them seen only once. Prior to thyroid surgery, none of the patients had received any treatment. Sequenced: blood. The receptors shown here come from a female donor with papillary thyroid cancer or a benign thyroid nodule (not recorded which). Some clones in this sample may be carry-over from other donors' samples.

There are many counts of this clone. This may stem from a read error, because a much larger clone lies one nucleotide away. At the DNA level, this CDR3 is encoded by other sequences in the same sample as well. The V gene is TRBV2, the J gene TRBJ2-5; 7 bases fit TRBD1. From germline, CDR1 is SNHLY and CDR2 FYNNEI. V lost 6 bases to trimming and J lost 1 base; unmatched junction nucleotides: 5. The length of the CDR3 is 14 residues. The CDR3 sequence is CASRGRTGQETQYF. CDR3 nucleotides: TGTGCCAGCAGGGGCAGGACAGGCCAAGAGACCCAGTACTTC.

Ten or more counts support this clone. The chain has TRBV12-3 or TRBV12-4 and TRBJ1-4, with D tentatively TRBD1 (5 bases). Between the trimmed V and J ends, which lost 3 bases and 10 bases, there was a span of 15 bases. The CDR3 sequence is 14 residues long. The CDR3 here is CASSFVGTLGKLFF. The CDR3 bases are TGTGCCAGCAGTTTTGTAGGGACTCTCGGAAAACTGTTTTTT.

This clone was observed a few times. A much larger clone is a single base away; this may be a read error. V usage is TRBV11-3 and J usage is TRBJ2-5; no clear D gene. Trimming removed 3 bases at V and 4 bases at J, with 6 bases between. The CDR3 is made up of 12 amino acids. Germline V gene sequence: CDR1 SGHNT, CDR2 YENEEA. The CDR3 DNA follows: TGTGCCAGCAGCTTGTGCACAGAGACCCAGTACTTC. Translation: CASSLCTETQYF.

Relative to its sample, this clone is medium-sized. The gene calls are TRBV6-1 and TRBJ2-7, with TRBD2 identical over 13 bases. J lost 5 bases, V lost 5 bases, and 18 bases had no gene match. Germline CDR1 and CDR2: MNHNS and SASEGT. CDR3 length: 19 amino acids. CDR3 in DNA: TGTGCCAGCAGTTCCTCCAATTCCCAACTAGCGGGAGGGCGGGACGAGCAGTACTTC. It yields the protein CASSSSNSQLAGGRDEQYF.

This clone was seen more than once but under ten times. This may be a read error: a much more frequent sequence differs by one nucleotide. The chain uses TRBV3-1 and TRBJ2-7; D gene unclear. This CDR3 has 12 residues. The V gene's germline CDR1 is LGHDT and CDR2 YNNKEL (reference sequence). CDR3: CACSHGFGEQYF. The CDR3 DNA sequence: TGTGCCTGCAGCCATGGTTTCGGCGAGCAGTACTTC.

There are a few counts of this clone. The junction departs from germline at one end; a sequencing error may be responsible. The chain recombines TRBV6-4 with TRBJ2-2; 11 nucleotides align to TRBD2. Germline V gives CDR1 MRHNA, CDR2 SNTAGT. This CDR3 contains 16 residues. The CDR3 loop reads CASTDSTSGTTGELFF. In nucleotides, the CDR3 is TGTGCCAGCACTGACTCGACTAGCGGGACCACGGGGGAGCTGTTTTTT.

This clone came up many times. V usage is TRBV7-6 and J usage is TRBJ2-7; 12 bases line up with TRBD1. CDR3 length: 17 amino acids. CDR1 is SGHVS and CDR2 is FNYEAQ in the germline V gene. Trimming took 4 bases from V and 3 from J; bases not matched to a gene: 10. CDR3 bases: TGTGCCAGCAGCTCTCGGGGACAGGGGGCACATAACTACGAGCAGTACTTC. Translated, it gives CASSSRGQGAHNYEQYF.

This clone was seen at least ten times. The V gene is TRBV20-1, the J gene TRBJ1-2; D is undetermined. The germline gives CDR1 DFQATT, CDR2 SNEGSKA (reference sequence). Between the trimmed V and J ends, which lost 2 bases and 4 bases, there was a span of 14 bases. This CDR3 is built from 14 residues. The CDR3 is CSARLRETSYGYTF. CDR3 bases: TGCAGTGCTAGACTGAGGGAGACAAGCTATGGCTACACCTTC.

This clone was recorded a few times. The chain uses TRBV6-1 and TRBJ2-5, with TRBD2 matching 7 bases. The CDR3 consists of 14 residues. The J segment lost 2 bases and the V segment lost 6 bases, leaving 6 bases of the junction unmatched. Germline values: CDR1 MNHNS, CDR2 SASEGT. The CDR3 DNA follows: TGTGCCAGCAGCTCGGGGAGGGGTCAAGAGACCCAGTACTTC. Encoded protein: CASSSGRGQETQYF.

This clone was detected many times. This chain links TRBV7-9 with TRBJ2-2; D perhaps matches TRBD1 (5 bases). CDR3 length: 12 amino acids. V gave up 9 bases and J gave up 11 bases, with 16 bases separating them. The germline gives CDR1 SEHNR, CDR2 FQNEAQ (reference sequence). The chain's CDR3 is CARETGEYELFF. The CDR3, as DNA: TGTGCCAGGGAAACAGGAGAATATGAGCTGTTTTTT. Variable domain in full (rest from reference TRBV7-9 and TRBJ2-2): DTGVSQNPRHKITKRGQNVTFRCDPISEHNRLYWYRQTLGQGPEFLTYFQNEAQLEKSRLLSDRFSAERPKGSFSTLEIQRTEQGDSAMYLCARETGEYELFFGEGSRLTVL.

This clone has at least ten counts. The rearrangement uses TRBV3-1 and TRBJ2-1; D perhaps matches TRBD2 (6 bases). CDR1 is LGHDT and CDR2 is YNNKEL in the germline V gene (reference sequence). V shed 0 bases and J shed 3 bases, with 9 bases lying between them. CDR3 length: 15 amino acids. CDR3 in amino acids: CASSQDGGNYNEQFF. CDR3 nucleotides: TGTGCCAGCAGCCAAGATGGGGGGAACTACAATGAGCAGTTCTTC.

In this sample, this clone turned up a few times. V is TRBV2 and J is TRBJ2-7, with 7 nucleotides matching TRBD2. CDR3 length: 16 amino acids. V lost 6 bases, J lost 0 bases, and 11 bases stayed unmatched. The germline gives CDR1 SNHLY, CDR2 FYNNEI. The CDR3 DNA sequence: TGTGCCAGCAGAAGGGACGGGGGGAGCGGCTCCTACGAGCAGTACTTC. Translated: CASRRDGGSGSYEQYF.

This chain joins TRBV12-3 or TRBV12-4 and TRBJ1-2; TRBD1 might be the D (5 bases). Between the trimmed V and J ends, which lost 3 bases and 4 bases, there was a span of 9 bases. This CDR3 is built from 13 residues. The CDR3 here is CASSLGQGYGYTF. CDR3 DNA: TGTGCCAGCAGTTTGGGGCAGGGCTATGGCTACACCTTC.

The sample holds many counts of this clone. The CDR3: CASSQVSSEDFPGYEQYF. CDR3 coding DNA: TGTGCCAGCAGCCAAGTAAGTAGCGAAGACTTCCCCGGCTACGAGCAGTACTTC. The V gene is TRBV4-2, the J gene TRBJ2-7, with D perhaps matching TRBD2 (5 bases). The germline CDR1 and CDR2 sequences are LGHNA and YNFKEQ. Deletions cut 1 base from V and 3 bases from J, with 22 bases between. The CDR3 runs 18 residues.

This clone came up many times. The gene calls are TRBV12-3 or TRBV12-4 and TRBJ1-2; unclear D gene. This CDR3 has 14 residues. Trimming took off 4 bases at V and 8 bases at J, with 17 bases between the two ends. The CDR3 reads CASSWAESNRGYTF. Written as DNA, the CDR3 is TGTGCCAGCAGTTGGGCAGAGTCTAATCGAGGCTACACCTTC.

By share, this clone ranks as medium-sized. The gene calls are TRBV20-1 and TRBJ2-3; weak D call: TRBD2 (6 bases). Trimming removed 0 bases at V and 1 base at J, with 14 bases between. This CDR3 has 16 residues. Germline CDR1 and CDR2: DFQATT and SNEGSKA (reference sequence). The CDR3 region is CSARDPGGFRTDTQYF. As DNA, the CDR3 is TGCAGTGCTAGAGATCCCGGGGGATTTCGCACAGATACGCAGTATTTT.

Only a few counts were recorded for this clone. The V and J genes are TRBV6-5 and TRBJ1-1; D is possibly TRBD1 (5 bases). The CDR3 totals 15 residues. Germline V CDR1 and CDR2: MNHEY, SVGAGI. Trimming shortened V by 0 bases and J by 5 bases, and 13 bases separated the two germline ends. This chain's CDR3 is CASSYSRVLVTEAFF. CDR3 DNA: TGTGCCAGCAGTTACTCCAGGGTGCTCGTGACTGAAGCTTTCTTT.

This clone was counted between two and nine times. This may arise from a read error, as a much more abundant clone is one base away. Other DNA sequences in the sample encode the same CDR3. The chain employs TRBV5-1 and TRBJ2-5, with a tentative D call TRBD2 (5 bases). Germline V gives CDR1 SGHRS, CDR2 YFSETQ. This CDR3 contains 14 residues. Deletions cut 0 bases from V and 5 bases from J, with 11 bases between. The CDR3 region is CASSLGESWETQYF. Written as DNA, the CDR3 is TGCGCCAGCAGCTTGGGGGAGAGTTGGGAGACCCAGTACTTC.

This clone was counted ten times or more. The rearrangement uses TRBV7-6 and TRBJ1-2; D remains unclear. The V gene's germline CDR1 is SGHVS and CDR2 FNYEAQ. The CDR3 consists of 13 residues. The V gene lost 3 bases and the J gene lost 0 bases, with 5 bases spanning the gap. The CDR3 protein is CASSFLSNYGYTF. CDR3 coding DNA: TGTGCCAGCAGCTTCCTCTCTAACTATGGCTACACCTTC. Variable domain in full (rest from reference TRBV7-6 and TRBJ1-2): GAGVSQSPRYKVTKRGQDVALRCDPISGHVSLYWYRQALGQGPEFLTYFNYEAQQDKSGLPNDRFSAERPEGSISTLTIQRTEQRDSAMYRCASSFLSNYGYTFGSGTRLTVV.

The chain recombines TRBV28 with TRBJ2-2; perhaps TRBD1 as D (6 bases). Trimming removed 6 bases at V and 4 bases at J, with 12 bases between. Germline values: CDR1 MDHEN, CDR2 SYDVKM. CDR3 length: 14 residues. This chain's CDR3 is CASRPTGITGELFF. The CDR3 DNA reads as TGTGCCAGCAGACCAACAGGGATCACCGGGGAGCTGTTTTTT.

This clone has just a few counts. The conserved final phenylalanine or tryptophan is absent from the CDR3, which likely points to a read error. V is TRBV2 and J is TRBJ2-7, with 8 bases that match TRBD2. Germline-derived CDR1 and CDR2 are SNHLY and FYNNEI. The CDR3 totals 14 residues. The CDR3 region is CANSEEAGAGEQYL. The DNA for the CDR3 is TGTGCCAACAGTGAAGAAGCGGGAGCTGGCGAGCAGTACCTC.